This paragraph reports one TCR beta chain. The record originates from a study of blood T cell repertoires in COVID-19. Authors' processing steps: Counts of nucleated cells, estimated from reference gene primer amplification, were obtained. TCRdb's table, derived via immunoSEQ multiplex PCR, lists solely in-frame clones and lacks some. V and J calls and clone size are copied from that table; D and trimming were computed from the DNA. This table holds 400,000 to 550,000 clones, nearly 90% found once. Participant ages covered roughly 18 to 90 years across 24 US areas. Germline V gene lookup returns CDR1 LNHNV and CDR2 YYDKDF (reference sequence). With 0 bases clipped from V and 7 bases from J, the junction kept 7 bases outside the gene matches. The CDR3 is 17 amino acids.

This receptor was obtained from a young woman with acute COVID-19. The chain links TRBV15 to TRBJ2-2, with 11 positions matching TRBD1. The sequenced sample consisted of PBMCs or T cells enriched from blood (not recorded which). The CDR3 DNA reads as TGTGCCACCAGCAGAGATCGGGACAGGGGGTCGGGCGGGGAGCTGTTTTTT. As protein: CATSRDRDRGSGGELFF.